A selection of T cell receptor beta chains follows, all from one sample in a study of blood T cell repertoires in COVID-19. Sequenced by immunoSEQ multiplex PCR; TCRdb stores in-frame clones only, minus some. The table records 130,000 or so clones, 88% of them present only once. Input material: peripheral blood. The origin of the receptors is an older woman with acute or convalescent COVID-19. The CDR3 runs from the conserved cysteine through the conserved F or W. Each record gives: D gene, clone size, J gene, V gene, CDR3 protein, CDR3 DNA. The D gene is left open where the match is weak. Clone size appears in some rows only: once, few, many, or a class for an expanded clone.

>-|-|TRBJ1-2|TRBV11-1
CASSPTRGVGYTF
TGTGCCAGCAGCCCCACCCGAGGTGTAGGCTACACCTTC
>-|-|TRBJ1-3|TRBV11-2
CASSLVRGIGNTIYF
TGTGCCAGCAGCTTAGTCAGGGGAATCGGAAACACCATATATTTT
>TRBD1|-|TRBJ2-1|TRBV7-2
CASSPGTASMEQFF
TGTGCCAGCAGCCCAGGGACAGCGTCCATGGAGCAGTTCTTC
>-|-|TRBJ1-1|TRBV28
CASSSPGGVTEAFF
TGTGCCAGCAGTTCCCCCGGGGGGGTCACTGAAGCTTTCTTT
>TRBD1|-|TRBJ1-1|TRBV30
CAWYRGGTEAFF
TGTGCCTGGTACAGGGGGGGCACTGAAGCTTTCTTT
>-|-|TRBJ1-1|TRBV28
CATMDREAFF
TGTGCCACCATGGACAGAGAAGCTTTCTTT
>TRBD1|-|TRBJ1-6|TRBV28
CASSPGQGSPPLHF
TGTGCCAGCAGTCCCGGACAGGGTAGTCCACCCCTCCACTTT
>-|-|TRBJ1-1|TRBV6-5
CASSPTGNTEAFF
TGTGCCAGCAGCCCGACAGGGAACACTGAAGCTTTCTTT
>TRBD2|-|TRBJ2-7|TRBV5-4
CASSLGLAGPYEQYF
TGTGCCAGCAGCTTGGGACTAGCGGGCCCCTACGAGCAGTACTTC
>-|-|TRBJ1-6|TRBV6-5
CASSYGSGYNSPLHF
TGTGCCAGCAGTTACGGATCAGGGTATAATTCACCCCTCCACTTT
>TRBD1|-|TRBJ1-1|TRBV5-1
CASSLVLGQGPLMNTEAFF
TGCGCCAGCAGCTTGGTCCTTGGACAGGGACCGTTAATGAACACTGAAGCTTTCTTT
>-|-|TRBJ1-1|TRBV19
CASSKNRQVNTEAFF
TGTGCCAGTAGTAAAAACCGACAGGTGAACACTGAAGCTTTCTTT
>TRBD2|-|TRBJ2-1|TRBV3-1/TRBV3-2
CASSLLTSGSYNEQFF
TGTGCCAGCAGCCTTCTTACTAGCGGGTCCTACAATGAGCAGTTCTTC
>TRBD1|once|TRBJ2-7|TRBV19
CASSGTGGIDEQYF
TGTGCCAGTAGCGGGACAGGGGGCATCGACGAGCAGTACTTC
>-|few|TRBJ2-1|TRBV7-2
CASSSQGDGNEQFF
TGTGCCAGCAGCTCACAGGGAGATGGCAATGAGCAGTTCTTC
>-|-|TRBJ1-2|TRBV30
CAWTRGGSRDGYTF
TGTGCCTGGACCCGGGGGGGATCGCGCGATGGCTACACCTTC
>-|-|TRBJ2-7|TRBV2
CASRSDRSYEQYF
TGTGCCAGCAGGTCGGACAGATCCTACGAGCAGTACTTC
>-|-|TRBJ2-2|TRBV29-1
CSVDDGTNTGELFF
TGCAGCGTAGATGACGGGACGAACACCGGGGAGCTGTTTTTT
>TRBD1|once|TRBJ2-7|TRBV7-3
CASSRGQGREQYF
TGTGCCAGCAGCCGGGGACAGGGTCGCGAGCAGTACTTC
>-|-|TRBJ2-7|TRBV18
CASSPPGGWDEQYF
TGTGCCAGCTCACCACCGGGCGGGTGGGATGAGCAGTACTTC
>-|-|TRBJ2-7|TRBV5-4
CASSPGSQRSYEQYF
TGTGCCAGCAGCCCGGGAAGTCAGAGGTCCTACGAGCAGTACTTC
>TRBD1|-|TRBJ1-2|TRBV3-1/TRBV3-2
CASSQGMGGGTGRFGYTF
TGTGCCAGCAGCCAAGGGATGGGAGGAGGGACAGGGAGGTTTGGCTACACCTTC
>-|-|TRBJ1-6|TRBV4-3
CASSQVAGSGSPLHF
TGCGCCAGCAGCCAAGTAGCAGGGTCGGGTTCACCCCTCCACTTT
>-|-|TRBJ2-5|TRBV2
CASRGGGAETQYF
TGTGCCAGCAGGGGAGGGGGGGCAGAGACCCAGTACTTC
>TRBD2|-|TRBJ2-1|TRBV6-1
CASSALPGTSGGAGYNEQFF
TGTGCCAGCAGTGCTCTACCAGGGACTAGCGGGGGAGCGGGTTACAATGAGCAGTTCTTC
>TRBD2|-|TRBJ2-1|TRBV18
CASSPPGIAGYNEQFF
TGTGCCAGCTCACCACCGGGGATAGCGGGGTACAATGAGCAGTTCTTC
>-|-|TRBJ2-7|TRBV19
CASSTSGQGTYEQYF
TGTGCCAGTAGTACCTCGGGGCAGGGGACCTACGAGCAGTACTTC
>TRBD1|-|TRBJ1-1|TRBV9
CASSSPGQGNTEAFF
TGTGCCAGCAGCTCCCCGGGACAGGGGAACACTGAAGCTTTCTTT
>TRBD1|-|TRBJ1-1|TRBV9
CASSPGTGGLNTEAFF
TGTGCCAGCAGCCCCGGGACAGGGGGCTTGAACACTGAAGCTTTCTTT
>TRBD2|-|TRBJ2-7|TRBV20-1
CSVLGGGGQYF
TGCAGTGTTCTCGGCGGGGGTGGGCAGTACTTC
>-|-|TRBJ1-2|TRBV5-1
CASSLESTKGDGYTF
TGCGCCAGCAGCTTGGAATCCACTAAGGGGGATGGCTACACCTTC
>TRBD2|-|TRBJ2-1|TRBV19
CASSNSGVNNEQFF
TGTGCCAGTAGTAATAGCGGGGTAAACAATGAGCAGTTCTTC
>-|-|TRBJ1-1|TRBV19
CASMVGEEVTEAFF
TGTGCCAGTATGGTGGGCGAAGAAGTGACTGAAGCTTTCTTT
>TRBD1|-|TRBJ1-6|TRBV9
CASSVEPGGRGYNSPLHF
TGTGCCAGCAGCGTAGAGCCAGGGGGCAGAGGGTATAATTCACCCCTCCACTTT
>-|-|TRBJ1-5|TRBV3-1/TRBV3-2
CASSRSDEANQPQHF
TGTGCCAGCAGCCGGTCAGACGAGGCTAACCAGCCCCAGCATTTT
>-|-|TRBJ2-7|TRBV15
CATSRDRGGYEQYF
TGTGCCACCAGCAGAGATAGGGGGGGCTACGAGCAGTACTTC
>TRBD1|once|TRBJ2-5|TRBV18
CASSPRDRYQETQYF
TGTGCCAGCTCACCACGGGACAGGTACCAAGAGACCCAGTACTTC
>-|-|TRBJ1-6|TRBV7-2
CASSSTVEGSSPLHF
TGTGCCAGCAGCTCGACCGTAGAGGGTAGCTCACCCCTCCACTTT
>TRBD2|-|TRBJ2-3|TRBV9
CASSVGAGQWDDTQYF
TGTGCCAGCAGCGTAGGAGCGGGGCAATGGGATGATACGCAGTATTTT
>TRBD1|once|TRBJ2-7|TRBV10-3
CATSPGQGVHEQYF
TGTGCCACCTCTCCGGGACAGGGGGTCCACGAGCAGTACTTC